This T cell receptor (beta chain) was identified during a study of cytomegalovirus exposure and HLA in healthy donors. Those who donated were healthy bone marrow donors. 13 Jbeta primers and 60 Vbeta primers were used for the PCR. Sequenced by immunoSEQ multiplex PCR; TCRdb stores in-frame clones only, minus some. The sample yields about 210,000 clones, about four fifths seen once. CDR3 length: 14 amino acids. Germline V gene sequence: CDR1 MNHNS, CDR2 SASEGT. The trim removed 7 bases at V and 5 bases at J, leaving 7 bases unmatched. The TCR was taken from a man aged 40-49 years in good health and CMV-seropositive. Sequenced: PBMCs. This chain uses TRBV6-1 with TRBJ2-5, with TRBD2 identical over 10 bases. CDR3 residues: CASNSGGAGETQYF. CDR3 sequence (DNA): TGTGCCAGCAACAGCGGGGGGGCCGGGGAGACCCAGTACTTC.